A selection of T cell receptor beta chains follows, all from one sample in a study of blood T cell repertoires in COVID-19. Clones were sequenced by immunoSEQ multiplex PCR, and TCRdb holds only the in-frame ones, with some missing. The table has 250,000 to 300,000 clones, about 90% seen once. The specimen was peripheral blood. The receptors stem from a woman in her twenties or thirties with COVID-19, enrolled during active disease. Each CDR3 is given with its conserved first and last residue. D genes are given only for firm matches. Size tells how often a clone was seen (once, few, many) or the class of an expanded clone, and some rows leave it out.

D: TRBD2; J: TRBJ2-1; V: TRBV6-5; size: once; CDR3: CASSYSSGGDNEQFF; DNA: TGTGCCAGCAGTTACTCTAGCGGGGGGGACAATGAGCAGTTCTTC
D: .; J: TRBJ1-1; V: TRBV2; size: .; CDR3: CASSPRPSGAFF; DNA: TGTGCCAGCAGCCCTCGGCCGTCGGGGGCTTTCTTT
D: .; J: TRBJ2-1; V: TRBV7-2; size: .; CDR3: CASSPSGTYNEQFF; DNA: TGTGCCAGCAGCCCAAGCGGAACCTACAATGAGCAGTTCTTC
D: .; J: TRBJ2-7; V: TRBV10-3; size: once; CDR3: CAISDNGAYEQYF; DNA: TGTGCCATCAGTGATAACGGTGCCTACGAGCAGTACTTC
D: .; J: TRBJ2-2; V: TRBV19; size: .; CDR3: CASSLYRNLLPRELFF; DNA: TGTGCCAGTAGTCTCTACAGGAATCTCCTACCCCGGGAGCTGTTTTTT
D: .; J: TRBJ1-2; V: TRBV29-1; size: .; CDR3: CSVNRQDNYGYTF; DNA: TGCAGCGTTAATAGACAGGACAACTATGGCTACACCTTC
D: TRBD1; J: TRBJ2-7; V: TRBV5-1; size: .; CDR3: CASNPLGQGFDEQYF; DNA: TGCGCCAGCAATCCGTTAGGACAGGGGTTCGACGAGCAGTACTTC
D: TRBD1; J: TRBJ1-4; V: TRBV18; size: .; CDR3: CASSAGTGPNEKLFF; DNA: TGTGCCAGCTCAGCGGGGACAGGGCCTAATGAAAAACTGTTTTTT
D: .; J: TRBJ1-2; V: TRBV5-1; size: few; CDR3: CASSFSLPMDGYTF; DNA: TGCGCCAGCAGCTTTTCCCTACCCATGGATGGCTACACCTTC
D: TRBD1; J: TRBJ1-3; V: TRBV7-9; size: .; CDR3: CASSSDRGKRNTIYF; DNA: TGTGCCAGCAGCTCGGACAGGGGTAAAAGAAACACCATATATTTT
D: .; J: TRBJ2-7; V: TRBV19; size: .; CDR3: CASSIQGREYEQYF; DNA: TGTGCCAGTAGTATTCAGGGGAGGGAATACGAGCAGTACTTC
D: .; J: TRBJ2-5; V: TRBV7-9; size: .; CDR3: CASSLSGEETQYF; DNA: TGTGCCAGCAGCCTTAGCGGTGAAGAGACCCAGTACTTC
D: .; J: TRBJ1-6; V: TRBV28; size: .; CDR3: CASSLEDSHRSPLHF; DNA: TGTGCCAGCAGTTTAGAAGACAGCCACCGTTCACCCCTCCACTTT
D: TRBD2; J: TRBJ2-5; V: TRBV5-1; size: once; CDR3: CASSPWRALAGAETQYF; DNA: TGCGCCAGCAGCCCCTGGAGGGCCTTAGCGGGGGCAGAGACCCAGTACTTC
D: .; J: TRBJ1-6; V: TRBV6-9; size: .; CDR3: CASSYPSGSYNSPLHF; DNA: TGTGCCAGCAGTTATCCCTCAGGCTCCTATAATTCACCCCTCCACTTT
D: .; J: TRBJ2-5; V: TRBV24-1; size: .; CDR3: CATSDFHTHHSVPGTQYF; DNA: TGTGCCACCAGTGATTTTCATACACATCACTCCGTACCAGGGACCCAGTACTTC
D: .; J: TRBJ2-7; V: TRBV5-1; size: few; CDR3: CASSFGGEQYF; DNA: TGCGCCAGCAGCTTCGGGGGCGAGCAGTACTTC
D: TRBD1; J: TRBJ1-4; V: TRBV18; size: .; CDR3: CASSASRQGGLEEKLFF; DNA: TGTGCCAGCTCAGCATCTCGGCAGGGGGGACTTGAGGAAAAACTGTTTTTT
D: .; J: TRBJ2-5; V: TRBV5-1; size: .; CDR3: CASSFGSGIQETQYF; DNA: TGCGCCAGCAGCTTCGGTAGCGGTATCCAAGAGACCCAGTACTTC
D: .; J: TRBJ2-7; V: TRBV5-6; size: .; CDR3: CASSYDWTARASYEQYF; DNA: TGTGCCAGCAGCTACGACTGGACAGCACGAGCTTCCTACGAGCAGTACTTC
D: .; J: TRBJ1-1; V: TRBV13; size: .; CDR3: CASSPRTLQNTEAFF; DNA: TGTGCCAGCAGCCCTCGGACACTACAGAACACTGAAGCTTTCTTT
D: .; J: TRBJ2-7; V: TRBV7-2; size: .; CDR3: CASSIDTYEQYF; DNA: TGTGCCAGCAGCATTGACACGTACGAGCAGTACTTC
D: .; J: TRBJ2-7; V: TRBV5-5; size: .; CDR3: CASSLNRAHEQYF; DNA: TGTGCCAGCAGCTTGAACAGGGCTCACGAGCAGTACTTC
D: .; J: TRBJ1-2; V: TRBV5-6; size: .; CDR3: CASSSTVPNGYTF; DNA: TGTGCCAGCAGCTCGACAGTACCGAATGGCTACACCTTC
D: TRBD2; J: TRBJ2-1; V: TRBV5-1; size: .; CDR3: CASSLALAASYNEQFF; DNA: TGCGCCAGCAGCTTGGCCCTAGCGGCCTCCTACAATGAGCAGTTCTTC
D: TRBD1; J: TRBJ1-4; V: TRBV7-9; size: .; CDR3: CASSLTGVVEKLFF; DNA: TGTGCCAGCAGCTTAACAGGGGTAGTTGAAAAACTGTTTTTT
D: TRBD1; J: TRBJ1-2; V: TRBV2; size: .; CDR3: CASRPKSGTGIYGYTF; DNA: TGTGCCAGCAGACCCAAATCCGGGACAGGGATCTATGGCTACACCTTC
D: .; J: TRBJ1-1; V: TRBV11-2; size: .; CDR3: CASSWQYGAPNTEAFF; DNA: TGTGCCAGCAGCTGGCAGTATGGGGCCCCGAACACTGAAGCTTTCTTT
D: TRBD2; J: TRBJ2-2; V: TRBV4-1; size: .; CDR3: CASSQEGGGNTGELFF; DNA: TGCGCCAGCAGCCAAGAGGGCGGGGGGAACACCGGGGAGCTGTTTTTT
D: TRBD2; J: TRBJ2-2; V: TRBV29-1; size: .; CDR3: CSVEDPGLAGVSTGELFF; DNA: TGCAGCGTTGAAGATCCGGGACTAGCGGGGGTTTCCACCGGGGAGCTGTTTTTT
D: .; J: TRBJ1-1; V: TRBV27; size: .; CDR3: CASSRGGAIDTEAFF; DNA: TGTGCCAGCAGCCGGGGGGGTGCGATTGACACTGAAGCTTTCTTT
D: TRBD2; J: TRBJ2-1; V: TRBV7-9; size: few; CDR3: CASSSSGGTYNEQFF; DNA: TGTGCCAGCAGCTCTAGCGGGGGGACTTACAATGAGCAGTTCTTC
D: TRBD2; J: TRBJ2-3; V: TRBV7-2; size: .; CDR3: CASRASGGDTQYF; DNA: TGTGCCAGCAGAGCGAGCGGGGGCGATACGCAGTATTTT
D: TRBD1; J: TRBJ1-2; V: TRBV10-1; size: .; CDR3: CASSMDRDYGYTF; DNA: TGCGCCAGCAGTATGGACAGGGACTATGGCTACACCTTC
D: .; J: TRBJ1-3; V: TRBV4-2; size: .; CDR3: CASSQSPGNTIYF; DNA: TGTGCCAGCAGCCAGAGTCCTGGAAACACCATATATTTT
D: .; J: TRBJ1-6; V: TRBV18; size: .; CDR3: CASSRNLGGVEDSPLHF; DNA: TGTGCCAGCTCACGCAACTTAGGGGGGGTTGAGGATTCACCCCTCCACTTT
D: TRBD1; J: TRBJ2-1; V: TRBV27; size: .; CDR3: CASSPYLGTGVIF; DNA: TGTGCCAGCAGTCCCTACTTAGGGACAGGCGTGATCTTC
D: .; J: TRBJ2-2; V: TRBV9; size: .; CDR3: CASNPGTNTGELFF; DNA: TGTGCCAGCAACCCAGGCACGAACACCGGGGAGCTGTTTTTT
D: TRBD2; J: TRBJ2-7; V: TRBV18; size: once; CDR3: CASRGGDEQYF; DNA: TGTGCCAGCCGGGGGGGCGACGAGCAGTACTTC
D: .; J: TRBJ2-1; V: TRBV6-5; size: .; CDR3: CASSYSKDTNEQFF; DNA: TGTGCCAGCAGTTACTCGAAAGACACTAATGAGCAGTTCTTC
D: TRBD1; J: TRBJ1-5; V: TRBV27; size: .; CDR3: CASSLGQDRSQHF; DNA: TGTGCCAGCAGCCTGGGACAGGATAGGTCCCAGCATTTT
D: .; J: TRBJ1-1; V: TRBV5-3; size: .; CDR3: CARSLGRDPPGRTEAFF; DNA: TGTGCCAGAAGCTTGGGGAGGGACCCTCCGGGGCGCACTGAAGCTTTCTTT
D: .; J: TRBJ2-3; V: TRBV10-1; size: .; CDR3: CASSDSVWDTQYF; DNA: TGCGCCAGCAGTGATTCGGTTTGGGATACGCAGTATTTT
D: .; J: TRBJ2-3; V: TRBV27; size: .; CDR3: CASMDRASYTDTQYF; DNA: TGTGCCAGCATGGACAGAGCGAGTTACACAGATACGCAGTATTTT
D: .; J: TRBJ1-2; V: TRBV15; size: .; CDR3: CATEGGGYYGYTF; DNA: TGTGCCACCGAGGGAGGGGGATACTATGGCTACACCTTC
D: .; J: TRBJ2-7; V: TRBV19; size: .; CDR3: CASSAGPYEQYF; DNA: TGTGCCAGTAGTGCGGGACCCTACGAGCAGTACTTC
D: TRBD2; J: TRBJ2-2; V: TRBV11-2; size: .; CDR3: CASSLLAGTGELFF; DNA: TGTGCCAGCAGCTTATTAGCGGGGACCGGGGAGCTGTTTTTT
D: .; J: TRBJ1-5; V: TRBV19; size: .; CDR3: CASKGGGSEGQPQHF; DNA: TGTGCCAGCAAGGGGGGGGGCTCGGAAGGTCAGCCCCAGCATTTT
D: TRBD2; J: TRBJ2-7; V: TRBV2; size: .; CDR3: CASSDSGGSSYEQYF; DNA: TGTGCCAGCAGTGATAGCGGGGGCAGCTCCTACGAGCAGTACTTC